The rows below give T cell receptor beta chains drawn from one sample of a study of cytomegalovirus exposure and HLA in healthy donors. This table comes from immunoSEQ multiplex PCR, and its TCRdb copy is limited to in-frame clones, with some not included. Of roughly 180,000 clones listed, about 89% are singletons. Sample: PBMCs. All receptors derive from a man aged 25-40 years in good health and CMV-seropositive. CDR3s include the opening cysteine and the closing phenylalanine or tryptophan. Each record gives: J gene, V gene, CDR3 protein.

>TRBJ1-3|TRBV12-5
CASGLPKEVPNTIYF
>TRBJ2-7|TRBV28
CASSGVYEQYF
>TRBJ2-5|TRBV28
CASSLFSLGGGKTQYF
>TRBJ2-7|TRBV9
CASSGGLGALYEQYF
>TRBJ1-1|TRBV5-5
CASSLGVTEAFF
>TRBJ2-1|TRBV7-9
CASSPTSGGPNNEQFF
>TRBJ1-3|TRBV7-6
CASSLRGSVQGDTIYF
>TRBJ2-5|TRBV28
CASSLPRQGVAQGTQYF
>TRBJ1-5|TRBV7-9
CASSLSASGDQPQHF
>TRBJ2-5|TRBV5-4
CASSTRLFKETQYF